The 26 T cell receptor beta chains reported below all come from one sample, sequenced in a study of T-cell reconstitution after alpha-beta-depleted transplantation in children. Unique molecular identifiers were incorporated when the TCRbeta library was constructed. TCRdb recomputed calls from the PCR reads with MiXCR, one row per CDR3 protein. This sample has under 850,000 distinct CDR3 sequences, with approximately 14% found just once. Sequenced here: PBMCs, sampled before TCRalphabeta/CD19-depleted stem cell transplant. The receptors were gathered from a girl between 2 and 10 years old with congenital amegakaryocytic thrombocytopenia, due to receive a stem cell transplant.

V gene TRBV7-9 combines with J gene TRBJ2-5; TRBD2 aligns across 8 bases. Germline lookup yields CDR1 SEHNR and CDR2 FQNEAQ (reference sequence). The CDR3 extends over 15 amino acids. V was pared by 5 bases and J by 2 bases, with 7 bases of the junction left unmatched. The DNA of the CDR3 is TGTGCCAGCAGCCGATTAGCGGGAACACAAGAGACCCAGTACTTC. Translated, it gives CASSRLAGTQETQYF.

In this sample, this clonotype turned up once. A read error is possible here, since a much larger clone lies one base away. V usage is TRBV20-1 and J usage is TRBJ2-1; 8 bases match TRBD2. Germline trimming cut 6 bases from V and 4 bases from J; bases unmatched to any gene: 11. The CDR3 loop spans 15 amino acids. Germline-derived CDR1 and CDR2 are DFQATT and SNEGSKA (reference sequence). The CDR3 nucleotides are TGCAGTGCCCTAACTACCGGGAGGGTTTACAATGAGCAGTTCTTC. Translation gives CSALTTGRVYNEQFF.

A few counts support this clonotype. The CDR3 bases are TGTGCCAGCAGTTTCGTAGGGGGAGCGGTCTACGAGCAGTACTTC. It yields the protein CASSFVGGAVYEQYF. The rearrangement joins TRBV27 to TRBJ2-7; D is perhaps TRBD1 (6 bases). The germline gives CDR1 MNHEY, CDR2 SMNVEV (reference sequence). The CDR3 contains 15 residues. V was pared by 3 bases and J by 3 bases, with 15 bases between.

The rearrangement uses TRBV12-3 or TRBV12-4 and TRBJ2-1; D not certain. V lost 2 bases and J 12 bases, leaving 11 bases between the germline ends. The CDR3 is made up of 12 amino acids. Written as DNA, the CDR3 is TGTGCCAGCAGTTTAAACGTAGATCCGCAGTTCTTC. Protein: CASSLNVDPQFF.

This rearrangement joins TRBV4-1 to TRBJ1-1; TRBD1 is a possible D gene (6 bases). Trimming shortened V by 6 bases and J by 0 bases, and 17 bases separated the two germline ends. The CDR3 contains 16 residues. In germline, CDR1 is MGHRA, CDR2 YSYEKL. The CDR3 loop is CASRPIGGGLNTEAFF. CDR3 bases: TGCGCCAGCAGACCAATAGGGGGAGGTTTGAACACTGAAGCTTTCTTT.

The V call is TRBV12-3 or TRBV12-4, the J call TRBJ1-5; TRBD1 aligns across 9 bases. V lost 5 bases to trimming and J lost 11 bases; unmatched junction nucleotides: 13. This CDR3 has 15 residues. The CDR3 region has the DNA TGTGCCAGCAGTCTTACCGGGACAGGGTATCAAGCCCAGCATTTT. Amino acid sequence: CASSLTGTGYQAQHF.

This clonotype was counted a few times. The chain links TRBV5-1 to TRBJ1-4; D gene ambiguous. Trimming removed 4 bases from V and 3 bases from J, with 10 bases in between. This CDR3 comprises 14 residues. Germline V gene sequence: CDR1 SGHRS, CDR2 YFSETQ. CDR3 region: CASSEALSNEKLFF. Here the CDR3 DNA reads TGCGCCAGCAGCGAAGCCCTCTCTAATGAAAAACTGTTTTTT.

Only a few counts were recorded for this clonotype. The chain carries TRBV4-1 and TRBJ1-1; D is undetermined. This CDR3 has 13 residues. Germline V gives CDR1 MGHRA, CDR2 YSYEKL. Trimming took 4 bases from V and 6 from J, leaving 12 bases between them. This CDR3 reads CASSLSRSAEAFF. The CDR3 bases are TGCGCCAGCAGCCTCTCCCGCTCGGCTGAAGCTTTCTTT.

This clonotype was observed at least ten times. The chain links TRBV20-1 to TRBJ2-1; TRBD2 is a possible D gene (5 bases). Trimming took 0 bases from V and 9 from J, leaving 12 bases between them. The CDR3 is 13 residues long. Per germline, CDR1 DFQATT and CDR2 SNEGSKA (reference sequence). This CDR3 reads CSARDGSWSEQFF. The CDR3 DNA reads TGCAGTGCTAGAGATGGGAGCTGGAGTGAGCAGTTCTTC.

This clonotype was detected ten times or more. The chain employs TRBV5-1 and TRBJ2-2; D might be TRBD1 (6 bases). The CDR3 extends over 17 amino acids. Germline CDR1 and CDR2: SGHRS and YFSETQ. Deletions cut 4 bases from V and 8 bases from J, with 24 bases between. The CDR3 reads CASSPRRQEVETGELFF. In nucleotides, the CDR3 is TGCGCCAGCAGCCCGAGACGACAGGAAGTGGAGACAGGGGAGCTGTTTTTT. The entire variable domain, with the rest obtained from reference TRBV5-1 and TRBJ2-2, is as follows: KAGVTQTPRYLIKTRGQQVTLSCSPISGHRSVSWYQQTPGQGLQFLFEYFSETQRNKGNFPGRFSGRQFSNSRSEMNVSTLELGDSALYLCASSPRRQEVETGELFFGEGSRLTVL.

This clonotype was detected many times. V usage is TRBV29-1 and J usage is TRBJ2-3; 10 bases match TRBD1. V shed 7 bases, J shed 2 bases, and the junction held 3 bases outside the gene matches. The CDR3 length is 13 residues. CDR1 SQVTM and CDR2 ANQGSEA come from the germline V gene. The CDR3 region has the DNA TGCAGCGCGGACAGGGGGAACACAGATACGCAGTATTTT. Translating it yields CSADRGNTDTQYF.

This clonotype has at least ten counts. This rearrangement joins TRBV5-1 to TRBJ2-5; 8 nucleotides agree with TRBD2. The germline V gene has CDR1 SGHRS and CDR2 YFSETQ. The CDR3 sequence is 15 residues long. The V segment lost 2 bases and the J segment 2 bases; nucleotides outside the gene matches: 5. CDR3 in amino acids: CASSFYGLAQETQYF. The DNA of the CDR3 is TGCGCCAGCAGCTTTTACGGACTAGCTCAAGAGACCCAGTACTTC.

Of note for this clonotype: Just one base apart from a much larger clone, this may be a read error. The chain uses TRBV7-9 and TRBJ2-7; D is undetermined. V gave up 3 bases and J gave up 3 bases, with 9 bases separating them. The CDR3 extends over 13 amino acids. Germline lookup yields CDR1 SEHNR and CDR2 FQNEAQ (reference sequence). For the CDR3, the DNA is TGTGCCAGCAGCTTCGATCCTTTCTACGAGCAGTACTTC. Translation: CASSFDPFYEQYF.

In this sample, this clonotype turned up many times. J is TRBJ2-1 and V is TRBV5-1, with D possibly TRBD2 on 5 matching bases. V was clipped by 0 bases and J by 5 bases, with 9 bases between them. The CDR3 totals 14 residues. Per germline, CDR1 SGHRS and CDR2 YFSETQ. The CDR3 is CASSLGFGDNEQFF. The DNA for the CDR3 is TGCGCCAGCAGCTTGGGGTTCGGGGACAATGAGCAGTTCTTC.

In its sample, this clonotype was seen a few times. V usage is TRBV10-3 and J usage is TRBJ2-2; TRBD1 matches at 10 bases. The CDR3 spans 15 residues. CDR1 and CDR2 from the germline V gene are ENHRY and SYGVKD. Trimming removed 5 bases from V and 4 bases from J; junction bases left unmatched: 4. Here the CDR3 DNA reads TGTGCCATCAGTTCCGGGACAGGGGTCACCGGGGAGCTGTTTTTT. This gives the protein CAISSGTGVTGELFF.

The chain couples TRBV28 to TRBJ1-5, with D tentatively TRBD1 (5 bases). The CDR3 is 13 amino acids. V lost 3 bases and J lost 8, with 11 bases in between. Germline V gene lookup returns CDR1 MDHEN and CDR2 SYDVKM. The CDR3 here is CASSFSGMEPQHF. DNA of the CDR3: TGTGCCAGCAGTTTCTCAGGGATGGAGCCCCAGCATTTT.

The chain links TRBV7-9 to TRBJ2-7; TRBD2 matches at 9 bases. The CDR3 consists of 17 residues. Germline CDR1 and CDR2: SEHNR and FQNEAQ (reference sequence). The trim removed 3 bases at V and 2 bases at J, leaving 11 bases unmatched. The CDR3 nucleotides are TGTGCCAGCAGCTTTCAGCGGGAGGCTGTAAATCCCTACGAGCAGTACTTC. Translated: CASSFQREAVNPYEQYF.

This clonotype was detected ten times or more. The chain carries TRBV7-9 and TRBJ2-7; possible D gene TRBD1, 6 bases. CDR3 length: 15 residues. Trimming shortened V by 5 bases and J by 0 bases, and 14 bases separated the two germline ends. Germline CDR1 SEHNR, CDR2 FQNEAQ (reference sequence). CDR3 sequence reads: CASSQRDKDSYEQYF. CDR3 sequence (DNA): TGTGCCAGCAGCCAACGGGACAAGGACTCCTACGAGCAGTACTTC.

The CDR3 region has the DNA TGCGCCAGCAGCTTGGAGGGGGGACACCTCAGCACAGATACGCAGTATTTT. It yields the protein CASSLEGGHLSTDTQYF. The chain combines TRBV5-1 with TRBJ2-3; either TRBD1 or TRBD2 may supply D (6 bases each). The CDR3 loop spans 17 amino acids. The germline V gene encodes CDR1 SGHRS and CDR2 YFSETQ. V dropped 0 bases and J dropped 0 bases, with 14 bases sitting between them.

This clonotype occurred many times. The J gene is TRBJ2-1, the V gene TRBV20-1, with D uncertain. This CDR3 is built from 14 residues. V was trimmed by 5 bases and J by 7 bases, leaving 18 bases between them. Germline lookup yields CDR1 DFQATT and CDR2 SNEGSKA (reference sequence). CDR3 bases: TGCAGTGCTCATCGGTCTGGCCTCGGGAATGAGCAGTTCTTC. As protein: CSAHRSGLGNEQFF.

The chain has TRBV7-6 and TRBJ2-7; TRBD1 agrees at 7 bases. The CDR3 loop spans 17 amino acids. V gave up 1 base and J gave up 0 bases; unmatched junction bases: 9. Germline loops: CDR1 SGHVS, CDR2 FNYEAQ. The CDR3 region is CASSLVAGRDSSYEQYF. CDR3 nucleotides: TGTGCCAGCAGCTTAGTTGCGGGCCGGGACAGCTCCTACGAGCAGTACTTC.

This clonotype was counted many times. CDR3 in DNA: TGCAGTGCTAGAGATCCCGAGGGCCTGGAAGAGACCCAGTACTTC. Its translation is CSARDPEGLEETQYF. V is TRBV20-1 and J is TRBJ2-5; D might be TRBD2 (5 bases). V dropped 0 bases and J dropped 3 bases, with 14 bases sitting between them. The CDR3 contains 15 residues. Looked up from germline, CDR1 is DFQATT and CDR2 is SNEGSKA (reference sequence).

This clonotype was seen more than once but under ten times. The rearrangement joins TRBV14 to TRBJ2-5, with D possibly TRBD2 on 6 matching bases. Trimming removed 3 bases at V and 0 bases at J, with 14 bases between. This CDR3 is built from 16 residues. The germline V gene has CDR1 SGHDN and CDR2 FVKESK. Here the CDR3 reads CASSHRDSVYQETQYF. Here the CDR3 DNA reads TGTGCCAGCAGCCATAGGGACTCAGTCTACCAAGAGACCCAGTACTTC.

This clonotype was counted many times. The chain couples TRBV5-1 to TRBJ2-7; possibly TRBD1 or TRBD2 for D (5 bases each). CDR1 is SGHRS and CDR2 is YFSETQ in the germline V gene. CDR3 length equals 15 residues. Trimming cost V 0 bases and J 1 base, with 11 bases left between them. The CDR3 loop is CASSLGGTSSYEQYF. The CDR3, as DNA: TGCGCCAGCAGCTTGGGGGGGACCTCATCCTACGAGCAGTACTTC.

There are a few counts of this clonotype. This sequence joins TRBV18 and TRBJ2-1, with TRBD2 matching 7 bases. After removal of 1 base from V and 5 bases from J, the junction contained 5 bases not matched to a gene. Germline lookup yields CDR1 KGHSH and CDR2 LQKENI. The CDR3 spans 15 residues. This CDR3 is CASSPLREVNNEQFF. CDR3 DNA: TGTGCCAGCTCACCACTACGGGAGGTTAACAATGAGCAGTTCTTC.

The gene calls are TRBV7-8 and TRBJ2-7; tentative D call: TRBD2 (6 bases). Trimming cost V 5 bases and J 3 bases, with 14 bases left between them. CDR3 length: 14 residues. Looked up from germline, CDR1 is SGHVS and CDR2 is FQNEAQ. The CDR3 DNA reads as TGTGCCAGCAGCACAGCGGGTAGCGTCTACGAGCAGTACTTC. This sequence encodes CASSTAGSVYEQYF.